This T cell receptor (beta chain) was sequenced during a study of blood T cell repertoires in COVID-19 (dated by TCRdb to about 2020). Concerning the study at large: Samples from collaborators originated in the United States, Italy and Spain and spanned both the acute and convalescent phases of COVID-19. Subjects who had been exposed to COVID-19, were actively infected with it, or had recovered from it provided the deeply sampled blood TCRbeta repertoires that made up the dataset. The samples were drawn from the first 160 participants of the ongoing ImmuneRACE study and from some 1,300 subjects provided by 6 global collaborators. The sample metadata nearly always contained a de-identified subject ID, COVID-19 status, age in years and sex. The prospective study material was composed of cDNA or gDNA derived from T cells, B-cell-depleted T cells, or PBMCs. Where HLA class I and class II types were available, the types were taken from metadata supplied by the sample provider, not from assay-based typing. The repertoires were released in a freely available public database intended as a resource for research on the immune response to SARS-CoV-2.

TCRbeta CDR3 regions were amplified from genomic DNA by means of the immunoSEQ Assay, a bias-controlled multiplex PCR. On the authors' methods: The number of nucleated cells in each sample was estimated by amplification of reference gene primers within the assay. To quantify the absolute abundance of each unique TCRbeta CDR3 rearrangement, sequence reads were collapsed and filtered. For each sample, productive Simpson clonality was calculated by taking the square root of Simpson's diversity index across productive rearrangements. TCRdb holds this immuneACCESS table with in-frame rearrangements only. Some clones are missing; in checked studies, unresolved V genes explain under half, and the rest has no known cause. For V, J and clone size, that table is used; D and trimming come from the DNA. The sample profile shows around 260,000 clones; around 90% of them were found once. In total, the top ten clones hold 1% to 1.3% of the sample.

Enrolling through a virtual design, the prospective study's participants ranged in age from roughly 18 to 100 years and lived across roughly 24 United States geographic areas. Cohort assignment in the prospective study relied on participant-reported clinical history from a screening survey and a study questionnaire. For ImmuneRACE Cohort 3, a participant was defined as recovered based on two consecutive negative NP/OP PCR tests, clearance by a healthcare professional, or resolution of symptoms. In the prospective study, mobile phlebotomists collected whole blood, serum and a nasopharyngeal or oropharyngeal swab from each participant. Prospective study participants could optionally give additional blood draws and questionnaires over an approximately two-month period. Before DNA extraction, blood samples from the prospective study were shipped at room temperature or frozen. What the work shows at the level of the full study, not this receptor alone: The amount of clinical and demographic metadata varied by source and participant and was provided uncurated.

The CDR3 holds 16 amino acids from the cysteine to the phenylalanine. This entry keeps only the CDR3 DNA: 48 bases, framed from base 1. The germline V and J ends show losses of 3 bases and 7 bases respectively, and no gene match explains 9 bases of the junction. CDR1 is given as MDHEN and CDR2 as SYDVKM, both from the germline V gene. Of note for this clone: No antigen is known for it. No base quality values were provided; no much bigger clone lies one nucleotide off.

Material: PBMCs or T cells enriched from blood (not recorded which). The V and J genes are TRBV28 and TRBJ2-5; 12 central bases correspond to TRBD2. This TCR was recovered from a woman aged 30 to 39 who had recovered from COVID-19. CDR3 sequence: CASSFMSSGRGGTQYF. DNA sequence: TGTGCCAGCAGTTTTATGTCTAGCGGGAGGGGGGGGACCCAGTACTTC.